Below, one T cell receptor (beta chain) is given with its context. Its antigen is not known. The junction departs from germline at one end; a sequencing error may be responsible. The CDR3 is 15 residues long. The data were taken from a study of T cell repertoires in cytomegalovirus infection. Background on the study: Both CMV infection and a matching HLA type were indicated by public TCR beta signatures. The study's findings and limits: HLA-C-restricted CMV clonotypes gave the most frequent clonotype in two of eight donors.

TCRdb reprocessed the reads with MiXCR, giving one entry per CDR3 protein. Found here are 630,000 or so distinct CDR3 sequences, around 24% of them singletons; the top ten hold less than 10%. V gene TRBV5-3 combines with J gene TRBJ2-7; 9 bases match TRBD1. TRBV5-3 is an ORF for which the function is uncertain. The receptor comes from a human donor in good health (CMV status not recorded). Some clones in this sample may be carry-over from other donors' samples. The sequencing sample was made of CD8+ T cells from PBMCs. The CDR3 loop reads CASSLGGTGMERQYF. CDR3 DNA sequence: TGTGCCAGCAGCTTGGGCGGGACAGGGATGGAAAGGCAGTACTTC.